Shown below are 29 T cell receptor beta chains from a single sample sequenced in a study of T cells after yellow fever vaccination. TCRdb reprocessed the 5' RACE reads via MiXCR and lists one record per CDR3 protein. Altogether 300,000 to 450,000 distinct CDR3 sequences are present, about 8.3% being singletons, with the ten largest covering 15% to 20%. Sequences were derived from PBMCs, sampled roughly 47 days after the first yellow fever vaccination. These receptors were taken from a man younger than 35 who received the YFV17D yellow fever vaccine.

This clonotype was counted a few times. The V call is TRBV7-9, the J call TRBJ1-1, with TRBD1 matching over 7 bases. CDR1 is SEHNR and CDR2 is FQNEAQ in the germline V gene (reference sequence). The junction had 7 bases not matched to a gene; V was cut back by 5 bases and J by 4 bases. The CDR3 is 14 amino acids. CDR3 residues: CASSARQGLTEAFF. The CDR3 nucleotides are TGTGCCAGCAGCGCCAGACAGGGACTCACTGAAGCTTTCTTT. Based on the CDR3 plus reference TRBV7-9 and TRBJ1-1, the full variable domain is DTGVSQNPRHKITKRGQNVTFRCDPISEHNRLYWYRQTLGQGPEFLTYFQNEAQLEKSRLLSDRFSAERPKGSFSTLEIQRTEQGDSAMYLCASSARQGLTEAFFGQGTRLTVV.

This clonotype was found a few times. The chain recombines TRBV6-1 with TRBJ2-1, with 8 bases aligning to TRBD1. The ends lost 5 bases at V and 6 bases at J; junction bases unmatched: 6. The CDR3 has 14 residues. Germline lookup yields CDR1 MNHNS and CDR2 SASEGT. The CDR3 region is CASSLGQGFNEQFF. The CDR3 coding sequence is TGTGCCAGCAGTCTCGGACAGGGTTTCAATGAGCAGTTCTTC.

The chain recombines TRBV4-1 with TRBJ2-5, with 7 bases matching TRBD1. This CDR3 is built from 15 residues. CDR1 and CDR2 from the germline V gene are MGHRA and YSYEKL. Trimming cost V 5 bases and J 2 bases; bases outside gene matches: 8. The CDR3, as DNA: TGCGCCAGCAGCACCCGGGACAGTACGCAAGAGACCCAGTACTTC. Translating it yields CASSTRDSTQETQYF.

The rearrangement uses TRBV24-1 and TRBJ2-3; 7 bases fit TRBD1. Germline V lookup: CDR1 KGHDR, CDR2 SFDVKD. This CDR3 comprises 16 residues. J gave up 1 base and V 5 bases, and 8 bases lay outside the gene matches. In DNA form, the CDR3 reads TGTGCCACCAGTGCTGCCCCAGGACAGGGCACAGATACGCAGTATTTT. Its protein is CATSAAPGQGTDTQYF.

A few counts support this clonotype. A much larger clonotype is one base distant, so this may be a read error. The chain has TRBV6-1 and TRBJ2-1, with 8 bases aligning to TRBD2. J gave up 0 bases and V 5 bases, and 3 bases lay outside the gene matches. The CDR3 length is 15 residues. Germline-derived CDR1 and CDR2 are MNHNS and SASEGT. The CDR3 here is CASSIAGSSYNEQFF. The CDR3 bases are TGTGCCAGCAGTATAGCGGGGAGCTCCTACAATGAGCAGTTCTTC.

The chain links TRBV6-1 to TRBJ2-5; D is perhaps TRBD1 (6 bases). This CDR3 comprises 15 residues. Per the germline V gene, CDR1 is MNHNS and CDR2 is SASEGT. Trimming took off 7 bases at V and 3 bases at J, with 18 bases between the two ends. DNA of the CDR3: TGTGCCAGCAACCAGGGGTGGGCACCGAAAGAGACCCAGTACTTC. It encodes CASNQGWAPKETQYF.

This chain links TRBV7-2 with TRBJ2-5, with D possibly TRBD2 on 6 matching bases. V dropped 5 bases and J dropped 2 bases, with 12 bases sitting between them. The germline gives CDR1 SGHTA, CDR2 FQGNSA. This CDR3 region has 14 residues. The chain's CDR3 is CASSPRRVQETQYF. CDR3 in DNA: TGTGCCAGCAGCCCGCGGAGGGTTCAAGAGACCCAGTACTTC.

For the CDR3, the DNA is TGTGCCAGCAGCCCACTAGCGGGGGCCAGCACAGATACGCAGTATTTT. This sequence encodes CASSPLAGASTDTQYF. The V call is TRBV7-3, the J call TRBJ2-3, with 11 bases matching TRBD2. CDR1 is SGHTA, CDR2 FQGTGA, per germline. CDR3 length: 16 amino acids. Germline trimming cut 5 bases from V and 0 bases from J; bases unmatched to any gene: 4.

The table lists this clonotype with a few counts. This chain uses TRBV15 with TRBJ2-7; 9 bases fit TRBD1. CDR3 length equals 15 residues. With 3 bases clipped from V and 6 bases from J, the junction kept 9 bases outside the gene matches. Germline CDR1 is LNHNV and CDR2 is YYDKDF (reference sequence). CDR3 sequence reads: CATSRGGTGLGEQYV. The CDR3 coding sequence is TGTGCCACCAGCAGGGGCGGGACAGGGTTGGGCGAGCAGTACGTC.

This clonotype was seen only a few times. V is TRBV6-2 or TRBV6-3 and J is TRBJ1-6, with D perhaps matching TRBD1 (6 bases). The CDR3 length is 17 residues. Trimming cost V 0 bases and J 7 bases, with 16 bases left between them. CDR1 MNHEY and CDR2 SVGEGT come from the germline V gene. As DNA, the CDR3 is TGTGCCAGCAGTTACTCGTCCAAGGACAGAAGGAATTCACCCCTCCACTTT. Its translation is CASSYSSKDRRNSPLHF.

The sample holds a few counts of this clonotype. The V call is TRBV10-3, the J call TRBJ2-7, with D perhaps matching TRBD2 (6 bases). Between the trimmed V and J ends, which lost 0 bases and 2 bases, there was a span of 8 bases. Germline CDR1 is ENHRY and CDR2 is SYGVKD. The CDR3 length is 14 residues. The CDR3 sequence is CAISESTGAYEQYV. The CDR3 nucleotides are TGTGCCATCAGTGAGTCGACGGGGGCCTACGAGCAGTACGTC.

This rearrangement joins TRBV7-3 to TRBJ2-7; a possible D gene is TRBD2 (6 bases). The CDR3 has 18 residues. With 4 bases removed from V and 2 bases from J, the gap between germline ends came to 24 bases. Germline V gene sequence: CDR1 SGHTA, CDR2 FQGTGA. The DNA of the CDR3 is TGTGCCAGCAGCTCGAGTCTAGGCGGAGGGGCGGCACCCTACGAGCAGTACTTC. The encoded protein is CASSSSLGGGAAPYEQYF.

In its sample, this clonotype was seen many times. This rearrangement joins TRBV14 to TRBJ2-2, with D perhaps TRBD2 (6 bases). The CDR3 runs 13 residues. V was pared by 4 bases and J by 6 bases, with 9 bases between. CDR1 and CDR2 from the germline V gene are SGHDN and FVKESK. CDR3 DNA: TGTGCCAGCAGCCCTATAGCGGCCGGGGAGCTGTTTTTT. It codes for CASSPIAAGELFF.

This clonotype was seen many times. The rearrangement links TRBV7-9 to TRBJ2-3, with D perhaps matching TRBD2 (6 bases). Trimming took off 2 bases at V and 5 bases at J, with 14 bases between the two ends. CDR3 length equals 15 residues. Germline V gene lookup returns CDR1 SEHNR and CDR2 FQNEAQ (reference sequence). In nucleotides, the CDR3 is TGTGCCAGCAGCTTACCAAACCGGGGGAAAGATACGCAGTATTTT. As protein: CASSLPNRGKDTQYF. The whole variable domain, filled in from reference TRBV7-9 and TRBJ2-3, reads DTGVSQNPRHKITKRGQNVTFRCDPISEHNRLYWYRQTLGQGPEFLTYFQNEAQLEKSRLLSDRFSAERPKGSFSTLEIQRTEQGDSAMYLCASSLPNRGKDTQYFGPGTRLTVL.

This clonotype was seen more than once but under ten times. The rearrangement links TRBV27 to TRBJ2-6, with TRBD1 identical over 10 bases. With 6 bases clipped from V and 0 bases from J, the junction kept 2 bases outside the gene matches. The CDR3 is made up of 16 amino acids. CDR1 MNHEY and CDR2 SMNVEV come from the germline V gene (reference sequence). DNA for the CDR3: TGTGCCAGCAGGCGGACAGGGGGCTCTGGGGCCAACGTCCTGACTTTC. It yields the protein CASRRTGGSGANVLTF.

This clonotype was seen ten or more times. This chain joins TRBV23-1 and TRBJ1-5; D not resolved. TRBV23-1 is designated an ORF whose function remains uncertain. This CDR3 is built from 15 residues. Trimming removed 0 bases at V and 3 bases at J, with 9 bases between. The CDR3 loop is CASSQSGGFNQPQHF. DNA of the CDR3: TGCGCCAGCAGTCAATCGGGAGGGTTCAATCAGCCCCAGCATTTT.

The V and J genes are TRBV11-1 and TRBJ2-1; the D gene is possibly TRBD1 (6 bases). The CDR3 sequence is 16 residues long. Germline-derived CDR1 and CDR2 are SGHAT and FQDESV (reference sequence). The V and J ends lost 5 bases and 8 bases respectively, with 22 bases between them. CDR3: CASSPVLVGADDEQFF. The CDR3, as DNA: TGTGCCAGCAGCCCTGTGCTGGTGGGGGCGGACGATGAGCAGTTCTTC.

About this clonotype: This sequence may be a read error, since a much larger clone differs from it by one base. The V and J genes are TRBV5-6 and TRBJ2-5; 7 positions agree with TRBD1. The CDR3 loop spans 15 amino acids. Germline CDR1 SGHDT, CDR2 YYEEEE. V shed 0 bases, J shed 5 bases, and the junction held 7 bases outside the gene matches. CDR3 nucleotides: TGTGCCAGCAGCTTGGCTAGCAGGGGGTTCGAGACCCAGTACTTC. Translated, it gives CASSLASRGFETQYF.

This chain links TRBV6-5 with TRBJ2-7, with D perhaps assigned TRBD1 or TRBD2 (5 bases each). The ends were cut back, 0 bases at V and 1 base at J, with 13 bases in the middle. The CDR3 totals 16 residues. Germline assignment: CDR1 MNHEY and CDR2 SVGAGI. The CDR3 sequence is CASSYSSRGVSYEQYF. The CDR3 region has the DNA TGTGCCAGCAGTTACTCGAGTAGAGGGGTTTCCTACGAGCAGTACTTC.

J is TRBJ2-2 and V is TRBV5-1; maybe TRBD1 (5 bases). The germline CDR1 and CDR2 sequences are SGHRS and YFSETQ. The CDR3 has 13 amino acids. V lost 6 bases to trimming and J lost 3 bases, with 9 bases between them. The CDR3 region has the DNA TGCGCCAGCATGCTACAGGACACCGGGGAGCTGTTTTTT. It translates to CASMLQDTGELFF.

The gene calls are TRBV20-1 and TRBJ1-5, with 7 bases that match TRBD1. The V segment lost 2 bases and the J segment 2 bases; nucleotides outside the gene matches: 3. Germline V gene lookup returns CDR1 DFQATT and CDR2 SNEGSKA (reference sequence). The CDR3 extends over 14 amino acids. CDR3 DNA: TGCAGTGCTAGAAATGACAGGGGCAATCAGCCCCAGCATTTT. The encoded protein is CSARNDRGNQPQHF.

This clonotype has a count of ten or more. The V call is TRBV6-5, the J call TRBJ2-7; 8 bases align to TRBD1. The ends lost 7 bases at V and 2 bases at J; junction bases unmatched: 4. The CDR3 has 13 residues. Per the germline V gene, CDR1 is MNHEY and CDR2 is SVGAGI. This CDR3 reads CASNLQGAYEQYF. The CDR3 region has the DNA TGTGCCAGCAACTTACAGGGGGCCTACGAGCAGTACTTC.

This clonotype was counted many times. CDR3 protein: CASSLGAKALYNEQFF. DNA of the CDR3: TGTGCCAGCAGCTTGGGGGCCAAGGCGCTGTACAATGAGCAGTTCTTC. The chain couples TRBV5-5 to TRBJ2-1; no clear D. Germline CDR1 SGHKS, CDR2 YYEKEE (reference sequence). Trimming cost V 0 bases and J 4 bases, with 14 bases left between them. The CDR3 extends over 16 amino acids.

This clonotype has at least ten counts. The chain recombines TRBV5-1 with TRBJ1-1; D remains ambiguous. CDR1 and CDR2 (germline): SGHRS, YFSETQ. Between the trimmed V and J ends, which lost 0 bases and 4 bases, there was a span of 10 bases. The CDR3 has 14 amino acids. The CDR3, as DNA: TGCGCCAGCAGCTTGGCCTCGGTCGGCACTGAAGCTTTCTTT. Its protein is CASSLASVGTEAFF. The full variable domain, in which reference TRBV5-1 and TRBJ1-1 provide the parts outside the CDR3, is KAGVTQTPRYLIKTRGQQVTLSCSPISGHRSVSWYQQTPGQGLQFLFEYFSETQRNKGNFPGRFSGRQFSNSRSEMNVSTLELGDSALYLCASSLASVGTEAFFGQGTRLTVV.

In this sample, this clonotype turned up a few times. CDR3 coding DNA: TGTGCCAGCAGTTACCGGACAGGGCGGATCGTGGACGAAAAACTGTTTTTT. Protein product: CASSYRTGRIVDEKLFF. The chain links TRBV6-5 to TRBJ1-4, with 8 bases identical to TRBD1. Germline-derived CDR1 and CDR2 are MNHEY and SVGAGI. With V trimmed by 2 bases and J by 8 bases, 13 bases remained unmatched. The CDR3 spans 17 residues.

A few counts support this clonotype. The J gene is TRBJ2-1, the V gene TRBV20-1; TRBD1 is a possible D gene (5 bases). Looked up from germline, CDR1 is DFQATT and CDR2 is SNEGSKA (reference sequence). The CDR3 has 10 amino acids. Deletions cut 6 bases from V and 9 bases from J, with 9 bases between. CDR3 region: CSAQDGEQFF. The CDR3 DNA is TGCAGTGCACAGGATGGTGAGCAGTTCTTC.

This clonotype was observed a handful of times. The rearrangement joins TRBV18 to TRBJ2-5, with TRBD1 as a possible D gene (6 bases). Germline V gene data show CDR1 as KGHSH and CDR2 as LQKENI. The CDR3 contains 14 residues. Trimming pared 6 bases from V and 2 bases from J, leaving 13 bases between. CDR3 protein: CASSYNRAQETQYF. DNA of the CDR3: TGTGCCAGCTCGTATAACAGGGCGCAAGAGACCCAGTACTTC.

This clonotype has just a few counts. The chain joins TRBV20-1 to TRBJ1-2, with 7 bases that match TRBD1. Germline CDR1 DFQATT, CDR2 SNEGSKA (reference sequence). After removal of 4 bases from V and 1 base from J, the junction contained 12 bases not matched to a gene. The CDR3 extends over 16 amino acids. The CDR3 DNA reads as TGCAGTGCTACAAAGGGTTACAGGGGCGGTAACTATGGCTACACCTTC. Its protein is CSATKGYRGGNYGYTF.

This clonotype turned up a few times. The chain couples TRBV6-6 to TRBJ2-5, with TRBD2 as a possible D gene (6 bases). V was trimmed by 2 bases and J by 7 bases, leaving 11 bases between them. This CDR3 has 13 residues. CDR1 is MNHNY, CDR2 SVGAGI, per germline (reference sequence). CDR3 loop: CASSYPSEGTQYF. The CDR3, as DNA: TGTGCCAGCAGTTACCCTAGCGAGGGGACCCAGTACTTC.